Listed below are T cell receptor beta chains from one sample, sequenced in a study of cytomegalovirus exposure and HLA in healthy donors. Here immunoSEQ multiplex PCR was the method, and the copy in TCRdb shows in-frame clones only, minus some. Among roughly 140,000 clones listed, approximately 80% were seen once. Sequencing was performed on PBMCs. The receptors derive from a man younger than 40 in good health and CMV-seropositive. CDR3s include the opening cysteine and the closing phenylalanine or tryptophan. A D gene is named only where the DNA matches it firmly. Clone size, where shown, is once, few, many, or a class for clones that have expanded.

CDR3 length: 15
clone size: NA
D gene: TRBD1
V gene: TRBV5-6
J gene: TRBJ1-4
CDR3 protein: CASRLRQGRYEKLFF
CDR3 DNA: TGTGCCAGCAGATTACGACAGGGGCGTTACGAAAAACTGTTTTTT

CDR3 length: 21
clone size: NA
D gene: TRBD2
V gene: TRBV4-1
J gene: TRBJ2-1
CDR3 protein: CASSPHATSGGPLRAYNEQFF
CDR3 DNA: TGCGCCAGCAGCCCCCACGCGACTAGCGGGGGGCCCCTTAGGGCCTACAATGAGCAGTTCTTC

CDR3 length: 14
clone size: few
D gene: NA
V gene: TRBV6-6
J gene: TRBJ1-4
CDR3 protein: CASRVTGSNEKLFF
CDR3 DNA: TGTGCCAGCAGGGTGACTGGGTCTAATGAAAAACTGTTTTTT

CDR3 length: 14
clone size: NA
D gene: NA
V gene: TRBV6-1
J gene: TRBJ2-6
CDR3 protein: CASRRDSGANVLTF
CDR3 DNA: TGTGCCAGCCGCAGGGACTCTGGGGCCAACGTCCTGACTTTC

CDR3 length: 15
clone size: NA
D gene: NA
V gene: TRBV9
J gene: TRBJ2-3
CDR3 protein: CASSVGGNSPDTQYF
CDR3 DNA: TGTGCCAGCAGCGTAGGTGGTAACAGCCCAGATACGCAGTATTTT

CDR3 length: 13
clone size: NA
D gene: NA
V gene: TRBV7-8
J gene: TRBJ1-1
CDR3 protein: CASSFYKNTEAFF
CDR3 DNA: TGTGCCAGCAGCTTTTATAAGAACACTGAAGCTTTCTTT

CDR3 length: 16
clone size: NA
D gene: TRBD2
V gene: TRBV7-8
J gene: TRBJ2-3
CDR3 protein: CASSLRAGGPTDTQYF
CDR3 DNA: TGTGCCAGCAGCTTAAGGGCGGGGGGACCCACAGATACGCAGTATTTT

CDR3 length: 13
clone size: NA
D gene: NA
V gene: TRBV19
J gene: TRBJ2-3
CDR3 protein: CASRKWRADTQYF
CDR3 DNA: TGTGCCAGTCGTAAGTGGCGGGCGGATACGCAGTATTTT

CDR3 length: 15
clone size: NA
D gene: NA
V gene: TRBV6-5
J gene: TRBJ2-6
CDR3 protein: CASSYGDSGANGLTF
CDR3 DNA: TGTGCCAGCAGTTACGGTGACTCTGGGGCCAACGGCCTGACTTTC

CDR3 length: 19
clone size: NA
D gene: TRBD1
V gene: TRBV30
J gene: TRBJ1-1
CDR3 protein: CACFPFTGTGDEENTEAFF
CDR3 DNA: TGTGCCTGCTTCCCTTTTACCGGGACAGGGGACGAAGAGAACACTGAAGCTTTCTTT

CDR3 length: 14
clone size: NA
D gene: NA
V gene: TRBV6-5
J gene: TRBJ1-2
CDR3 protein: CASSPTTGGNGYTF
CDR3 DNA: TGTGCCAGCAGTCCCACCACCGGGGGGAATGGCTACACCTTC